This T cell receptor beta chain was sequenced during a study of blood T cell repertoires in COVID-19. TCRdb's copy holds only in-frame clones and misses some; the assay was immunoSEQ multiplex PCR. The sample lists about 220,000 clones, under 90% seen once, with approximately 5% in the top ten. From germline, CDR1 is SQVTM and CDR2 ANQGSEA. CDR3 length: 13 amino acids. Deletions cut 7 bases from V and 6 bases from J, with 15 bases between. A COVID-19 case had been met by exposed participants during the 2 weeks before study entry. J is TRBJ2-2 and V is TRBV29-1, with D perhaps TRBD1 (5 bases). The sample consisted of PBMCs or T cells enriched from blood (not recorded which). The receptor was derived from a woman between 45 and 65 years old who had been exposed to COVID-19. The CDR3 sequence: CSASTRESGELFF. In nucleotides, the CDR3 is TGCAGCGCCTCCACCAGGGAATCCGGGGAGCTGTTTTTT.